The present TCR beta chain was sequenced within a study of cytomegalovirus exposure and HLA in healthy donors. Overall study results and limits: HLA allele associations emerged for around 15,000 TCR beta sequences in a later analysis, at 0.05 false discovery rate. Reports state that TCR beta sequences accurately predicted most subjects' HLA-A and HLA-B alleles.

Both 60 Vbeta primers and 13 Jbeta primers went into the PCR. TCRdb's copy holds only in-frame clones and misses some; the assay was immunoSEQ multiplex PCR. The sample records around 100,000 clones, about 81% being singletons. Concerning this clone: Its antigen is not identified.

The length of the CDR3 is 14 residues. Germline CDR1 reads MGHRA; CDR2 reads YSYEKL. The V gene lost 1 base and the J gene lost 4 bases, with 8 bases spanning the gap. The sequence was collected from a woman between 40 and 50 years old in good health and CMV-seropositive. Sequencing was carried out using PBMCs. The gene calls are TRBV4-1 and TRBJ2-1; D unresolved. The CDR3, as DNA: TGCGCCAGCAGCCAAGGTTCAGTTTACAATGAGCAGTTCTTC. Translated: CASSQGSVYNEQFF.